This TCR beta chain was identified in a study of cytomegalovirus exposure and HLA in healthy donors. Whole-study context: The roughly 120 million unique TCR beta sequences, from roughly 180 million T cells, were found by an earlier analysis.

Concerning this clone itself: Its antigen is undetermined.

Study-wide results and caveats: TRBV6-2, TRBV6-3 and other indistinguishable V segments were excluded. TCR beta sequences reportedly predicted most subjects' HLA-A and HLA-B alleles accurately.

The CDR3 covers 15 residues. Germline assignment: CDR1 MGHDK and CDR2 SYGVNS. Germline trimming cut 5 bases from V and 0 bases from J; bases unmatched to any gene: 3. 60 Vbeta and 13 Jbeta primers were used in PCR. The protocol was immunoSEQ multiplex PCR, while the TCRdb copy is restricted to in-frame clones and leaves out a portion. The table lists tens of thousands of clones, almost 80% of them singletons. The receptor was derived from a female donor in good health and CMV-seronegative. The sequenced sample was PBMCs. This chain links TRBV25-1 with TRBJ2-3; 9 nucleotides line up with TRBD1. The CDR3 loop reads CASSPDRGSTDTQYF. The CDR3 coding sequence is TGTGCCAGCAGTCCAGACAGGGGGAGCACAGATACGCAGTATTTT.